This is a list of T cell receptor beta chains from one sample in a study of T cell responses to AZD1222 COVID-19 vaccine. Profiled with immunoSEQ multiplex PCR; TCRdb holds only in-frame clones, not every one. In the table there are about 86,000 clones, around four fifths of which are singletons. Sequenced material: peripheral blood, taken on day 0 of AZD1222 vaccination. These receptors were obtained from an adult in good health. CDR3s include the opening cysteine and the closing phenylalanine or tryptophan. Each record gives: clone size, V gene, J gene, D gene, CDR3 length, CDR3 protein, CDR3 DNA. D genes are given only for firm matches. Expanded clones get a size class; other rows say once, few or many, or leave the size out.

clone_size: NA; v_call: TRBV5-5; j_call: TRBJ2-1; d_call: NA; cdr3_length: 15; cdr3_aa: CASSLAYLLGNEQFF; cdr3_nt: TGTGCCAGCAGCTTGGCTTACTTACTGGGAAATGAGCAGTTCTTC
clone_size: once; v_call: TRBV6-4; j_call: TRBJ1-1; d_call: NA; cdr3_length: 16; cdr3_aa: CASSRVAAGRITEAFF; cdr3_nt: TGTGCCAGCAGTCGTGTCGCCGCGGGCCGCATCACTGAAGCTTTCTTT
clone_size: once; v_call: TRBV3-1/TRBV3-2; j_call: TRBJ2-6; d_call: NA; cdr3_length: 17; cdr3_aa: CASSQGDSSSGANVLTF; cdr3_nt: TGTGCCAGCAGCCAAGGCGACAGTAGTTCTGGGGCCAACGTCCTGACTTTC
clone_size: NA; v_call: TRBV28; j_call: TRBJ2-5; d_call: NA; cdr3_length: 12; cdr3_aa: CASSWTEETQYF; cdr3_nt: TGTGCCAGCAGTTGGACAGAAGAGACCCAGTACTTC
clone_size: NA; v_call: TRBV5-1; j_call: TRBJ2-1; d_call: NA; cdr3_length: 15; cdr3_aa: CASSLQGGSYNEQFF; cdr3_nt: TGCGCCAGCAGCTTGCAGGGTGGCTCCTACAATGAGCAGTTCTTC
clone_size: NA; v_call: TRBV5-1; j_call: TRBJ2-2; d_call: TRBD2; cdr3_length: 16; cdr3_aa: CASSLDSGGTAGELFF; cdr3_nt: TGCGCCAGCAGCTTGGATTCGGGAGGTACGGCCGGGGAGCTGTTTTTT
clone_size: NA; v_call: TRBV6-2/TRBV6-3; j_call: TRBJ1-6; d_call: NA; cdr3_length: 14; cdr3_aa: CASSLGRINSPLHF; cdr3_nt: TGTGCCAGCAGTCTAGGACGGATAAATTCACCCCTCCACTTT
clone_size: few; v_call: TRBV2; j_call: TRBJ1-5; d_call: NA; cdr3_length: 13; cdr3_aa: CASSVQSNQPQHF; cdr3_nt: TGTGCCAGCAGTGTACAGAGCAATCAGCCCCAGCATTTT
clone_size: NA; v_call: TRBV28; j_call: TRBJ1-6; d_call: NA; cdr3_length: 12; cdr3_aa: CASNFDRQPLHF; cdr3_nt: TGTGCCAGCAACTTTGACCGGCAACCCCTCCACTTT
clone_size: once; v_call: TRBV30; j_call: TRBJ1-4; d_call: NA; cdr3_length: 15; cdr3_aa: CAWSAWGGGGEKLFF; cdr3_nt: TGTGCCTGGAGTGCCTGGGGAGGCGGGGGTGAAAAACTGTTTTTT
clone_size: NA; v_call: TRBV19; j_call: TRBJ1-2; d_call: NA; cdr3_length: 14; cdr3_aa: CASSISSGGYGYTF; cdr3_nt: TGTGCCAGTAGTATAAGTTCCGGGGGATATGGCTACACCTTC
clone_size: NA; v_call: TRBV4-1; j_call: TRBJ2-3; d_call: TRBD2; cdr3_length: 14; cdr3_aa: CASSQEGEGGTQYF; cdr3_nt: TGCGCCAGCAGCCAAGAGGGGGAGGGAGGTACGCAGTATTTT
clone_size: NA; v_call: TRBV4-2; j_call: TRBJ1-2; d_call: NA; cdr3_length: 15; cdr3_aa: CASSQDVGSYYGYTF; cdr3_nt: TGTGCCAGCAGCCAAGATGTAGGCTCTTACTATGGCTACACCTTC
clone_size: few; v_call: TRBV28; j_call: TRBJ2-5; d_call: NA; cdr3_length: 14; cdr3_aa: CASRREWGQETQYF; cdr3_nt: TGTGCCAGCAGAAGAGAATGGGGGCAAGAGACCCAGTACTTC
clone_size: NA; v_call: TRBV9; j_call: TRBJ1-2; d_call: NA; cdr3_length: 13; cdr3_aa: CASSVEGSYGYTF; cdr3_nt: TGTGCCAGCAGCGTAGAAGGGAGCTATGGCTACACCTTC
clone_size: NA; v_call: TRBV19; j_call: TRBJ1-5; d_call: NA; cdr3_length: 14; cdr3_aa: CASSPGSRGQPQHF; cdr3_nt: TGTGCCAGTAGCCCTGGGTCTCGAGGGCAGCCCCAGCATTTT
clone_size: NA; v_call: TRBV28; j_call: TRBJ2-4; d_call: NA; cdr3_length: 18; cdr3_aa: CASSFWGQLQRGGDIQYF; cdr3_nt: TGTGCCAGCAGTTTTTGGGGACAGCTACAGCGGGGTGGGGACATTCAGTACTTC
clone_size: NA; v_call: TRBV3-1/TRBV3-2; j_call: TRBJ1-4; d_call: NA; cdr3_length: 14; cdr3_aa: CASSQRSGNEKLFF; cdr3_nt: TGTGCCAGCAGCCAAAGGTCGGGCAATGAAAAACTGTTTTTT
clone_size: NA; v_call: TRBV28; j_call: TRBJ1-1; d_call: NA; cdr3_length: 13; cdr3_aa: CASSSTMNTEAFF; cdr3_nt: TGTGCCAGCAGTTCAACAATGAACACTGAAGCTTTCTTT
clone_size: few; v_call: TRBV3-1/TRBV3-2; j_call: TRBJ1-6; d_call: NA; cdr3_length: 14; cdr3_aa: CASANGFYNSPLHF; cdr3_nt: TGTGCCAGCGCCAACGGCTTCTATAATTCACCCCTCCACTTT
clone_size: few; v_call: TRBV28; j_call: TRBJ1-5; d_call: NA; cdr3_length: 13; cdr3_aa: CASRRDPNQPQHF; cdr3_nt: TGTGCCAGCAGACGGGATCCTAATCAGCCCCAGCATTTT
clone_size: NA; v_call: TRBV6-6; j_call: TRBJ2-7; d_call: TRBD2; cdr3_length: 15; cdr3_aa: CASSPGGASSYEQYF; cdr3_nt: TGTGCCAGCAGCCCCGGGGGGGCGAGCTCCTACGAGCAGTACTTC
clone_size: NA; v_call: TRBV7-9; j_call: TRBJ1-2; d_call: NA; cdr3_length: 13; cdr3_aa: CASSLHRVYGYTF; cdr3_nt: TGTGCCAGCAGCTTACACAGGGTCTATGGCTACACCTTC
clone_size: NA; v_call: TRBV20-1; j_call: TRBJ2-7; d_call: NA; cdr3_length: 11; cdr3_aa: CSARNMAEQYF; cdr3_nt: TGCAGTGCTCGAAATATGGCTGAGCAGTACTTC
clone_size: once; v_call: TRBV10-1; j_call: TRBJ2-7; d_call: TRBD2; cdr3_length: 16; cdr3_aa: CASSDGWGGSAYEQYF; cdr3_nt: TGCGCCAGCAGTGATGGATGGGGGGGATCTGCCTACGAGCAGTACTTC
clone_size: NA; v_call: TRBV7-2; j_call: TRBJ2-2; d_call: NA; cdr3_length: 16; cdr3_aa: CASSHGVTDGTGELFF; cdr3_nt: TGTGCCAGCAGCCACGGAGTCACTGATGGCACCGGGGAGCTGTTTTTT
clone_size: few; v_call: TRBV4-3; j_call: TRBJ2-5; d_call: NA; cdr3_length: 14; cdr3_aa: CASSQDFLAETQYF; cdr3_nt: TGCGCCAGCAGCCAAGACTTCTTGGCAGAGACCCAGTACTTC
clone_size: NA; v_call: TRBV6-5; j_call: TRBJ1-1; d_call: NA; cdr3_length: 14; cdr3_aa: CASSYGHLNTEAFF; cdr3_nt: TGTGCCAGCAGTTACGGACATTTGAACACTGAAGCTTTCTTT
clone_size: NA; v_call: TRBV6-2/TRBV6-3; j_call: TRBJ1-5; d_call: NA; cdr3_length: 13; cdr3_aa: CASSYGSNQPQHF; cdr3_nt: TGTGCCAGCAGTTACGGGAGCAATCAGCCCCAGCATTTT
clone_size: few; v_call: TRBV10-3; j_call: TRBJ2-2; d_call: TRBD1; cdr3_length: 14; cdr3_aa: CAIKKGADTGELFF; cdr3_nt: TGTGCCATCAAAAAGGGGGCGGACACCGGGGAGCTGTTTTTT
clone_size: NA; v_call: TRBV7-9; j_call: TRBJ1-2; d_call: NA; cdr3_length: 14; cdr3_aa: CASNSDGGNYGYTF; cdr3_nt: TGTGCCAGCAACTCCGACGGGGGTAACTATGGCTACACCTTC
clone_size: NA; v_call: TRBV18; j_call: TRBJ2-1; d_call: TRBD2; cdr3_length: 18; cdr3_aa: CASSPQWRGLAGSNEQFF; cdr3_nt: TGTGCCAGCTCACCGCAATGGCGGGGGCTAGCGGGTAGCAATGAGCAGTTCTTC
clone_size: NA; v_call: TRBV11-1; j_call: TRBJ2-2; d_call: TRBD2; cdr3_length: 16; cdr3_aa: CASSLGGLAGAGELFF; cdr3_nt: TGTGCCAGCAGCTTAGGGGGACTAGCGGGAGCCGGGGAGCTGTTTTTT
clone_size: NA; v_call: TRBV27; j_call: TRBJ1-5; d_call: NA; cdr3_length: 15; cdr3_aa: CASRSGQISNQPQHF; cdr3_nt: TGTGCCAGCAGATCCGGACAGATTAGCAATCAGCCCCAGCATTTT
clone_size: NA; v_call: TRBV2; j_call: TRBJ1-2; d_call: NA; cdr3_length: 13; cdr3_aa: CASRKESNYGYTF; cdr3_nt: TGTGCCAGCAGGAAAGAGTCTAACTATGGCTACACCTTC
clone_size: few; v_call: TRBV28; j_call: TRBJ1-2; d_call: TRBD1; cdr3_length: 15; cdr3_aa: CASSLPGQRNYGYTF; cdr3_nt: TGTGCCAGCAGTTTGCCGGGACAGAGAAACTATGGCTACACCTTC
clone_size: NA; v_call: TRBV18; j_call: TRBJ1-6; d_call: NA; cdr3_length: 15; cdr3_aa: CASSPIRDLSSPLHF; cdr3_nt: TGTGCCAGCTCACCAATTCGGGATTTAAGTTCACCCCTCCACTTT
clone_size: few; v_call: TRBV30; j_call: TRBJ2-7; d_call: TRBD1; cdr3_length: 13; cdr3_aa: CAWRPWTGYEQYF; cdr3_nt: TGTGCCTGGAGGCCCTGGACAGGCTACGAGCAGTACTTC
clone_size: NA; v_call: TRBV5-5; j_call: TRBJ2-2; d_call: NA; cdr3_length: 16; cdr3_aa: CASSLMSGAYTGELFF; cdr3_nt: TGTGCCAGCAGCTTGATGTCAGGGGCGTACACCGGGGAGCTGTTTTTT